One sample yielded the 11 T cell receptor beta chains listed below, sequenced in a study of T cells in tuberculosis. Libraries were prepared by immunoSEQ multiplex PCR; TCRdb keeps only in-frame clonotypes and omits some of them. The sample carries roughly 44,000 clones, nearly 95% recorded once. The sequenced sample consisted of PBMCs. The receptors were sampled from a donor aged 5-35 years with latent tuberculosis or without tuberculosis infection.

This chain's CDR3 is CAVDWGTAAYGYTF. The CDR3, as DNA: TGTGCCGTAGACTGGGGGACAGCAGCTTATGGCTACACCTTC. The rearrangement uses TRBV6-6 and TRBJ1-2; 7 bases are a match to TRBD1. V lost 11 bases, J lost 5 bases, and 14 bases stayed unmatched. Germline V gene data show CDR1 as MNHNY and CDR2 as SVGAGI (reference sequence). The CDR3 sequence is 14 residues long.

This sequence joins TRBV15 and TRBJ2-1; weak D call: TRBD2 (5 bases). The CDR3 is 18 amino acids. The germline V and J ends were trimmed by 0 bases and 6 bases, with 21 bases remaining between them. CDR1 and CDR2 from the germline V gene are LNHNV and YYDKDF (reference sequence). Written as DNA, the CDR3 is TGTGCCACCAGCAGAGATCCCAGCGGAGCCTATGGCGCCAATGAGCAGTTCTTC. This gives the protein CATSRDPSGAYGANEQFF.

J is TRBJ1-1 and V is TRBV6-5; TRBD1 is a possible D gene (5 bases). Germline V CDR1 and CDR2: MNHEY, SVGAGI. CDR3 size: 14 residues. Trimming took 6 bases from V and 5 from J, leaving 16 bases between them. CDR3 sequence (DNA): TGTGCCAGCAGCAAAACGGGACTTATAACTGAAGCTTTCTTT. Its protein product is CASSKTGLITEAFF.

This clone came up once. The chain is built from TRBV9 and TRBJ1-1; D uncertain. Germline CDR1 SGDLS, CDR2 YYNGEE. The length of the CDR3 is 13 residues. V shed 3 bases and J shed 8 bases, with 14 bases lying between them. CDR3 bases: TGTGCCAGCAGCGCGTCAACGGGGTTAGAAGCTTTCTTT. Amino acid sequence: CASSASTGLEAFF.

V gene TRBV21-1 combines with J gene TRBJ2-3; the table assigns TRBD2, which was not confirmed against the DNA. TRBV21-1 is an annotated pseudogene. The CDR3 runs 17 residues. The CDR3 sequence is CASSKALQRNLTDTQYF. The CDR3 bases are TGTGCCAGCAGCAAAGCCCTCCAGCGCAACCTCACAGATACGCAGTATTTT.

This clone occurred once. The V and J genes are TRBV11-2 and TRBJ1-2, with 9 bases lining up with TRBD1. CDR3 length: 16 amino acids. The germline gives CDR1 SGHAT, CDR2 FQNNGV. The V segment lost 1 base and the J segment 8 bases; nucleotides outside the gene matches: 11. The CDR3 bases are TGTGCCAGCAGCTTAGCTCTGACAGGGGGATTGGGAGGCTACACCTTC. The encoded protein is CASSLALTGGLGGYTF.

This clone appeared a few times. The chain is built from TRBV9 and TRBJ1-1; D might be TRBD1 (6 bases). The germline gives CDR1 SGDLS, CDR2 YYNGEE. The CDR3 spans 15 residues. V lost 0 bases to trimming and J lost 4 bases, with 13 bases between them. This chain's CDR3 is CASSVGQDGTTEAFF. In nucleotides, the CDR3 is TGTGCCAGCAGCGTAGGACAGGACGGGACCACTGAAGCTTTCTTT.

The chain employs TRBV25-1 and TRBJ1-1; D is ambiguous. The V gene's germline CDR1 is MGHDK and CDR2 SYGVNS. This CDR3 is built from 13 residues. The V and J ends lost 5 bases and 1 base respectively, with 8 bases between them. DNA for the CDR3: TGTGCCAGCAGTTCTAGAACGAACACTGAAGCTTTCTTT. Translation gives CASSSRTNTEAFF.

The chain uses TRBV6-1 and TRBJ1-2; TRBD1 agrees at 7 bases. V trimming: 7 bases; J trimming: 10 bases; junction bases outside the gene matches: 9. In germline, CDR1 is MNHNS, CDR2 SASEGT. The CDR3 consists of 12 residues. For the CDR3, the DNA is TGTGCCAGCACCGTGGACAGGTTGGTCTACACCTTC. Translation gives CASTVDRLVYTF.

The chain carries TRBV6-1 and TRBJ1-2; 8 positions match TRBD1. The J segment lost 3 bases and the V segment lost 5 bases, leaving 8 bases of the junction unmatched. Germline assignment: CDR1 MNHNS and CDR2 SASEGT. This CDR3 has 15 amino acids. CDR3 sequence reads: CASSPDRATYYGYTF. The DNA for the CDR3 is TGTGCCAGCAGTCCGGACAGGGCCACTTACTATGGCTACACCTTC.

The V gene is TRBV7-9, the J gene TRBJ2-3; possibly TRBD2 for D (5 bases). The V and J ends lost 5 bases and 3 bases respectively, with 15 bases between them. Germline CDR1 is SEHNR and CDR2 is FQNEAQ (reference sequence). The length of the CDR3 is 15 residues. The CDR3 reads CASSPHDRETDTQYF. Written as DNA, the CDR3 is TGTGCCAGCAGCCCCCACGACCGGGAAACAGATACGCAGTATTTT.